This entry lists 28 T cell receptor beta chains sequenced from one sample in a study of radiotherapy plus CTLA-4 blockade in lung cancer. The protocol was immunoSEQ multiplex PCR, while the TCRdb copy is restricted to in-frame clones and leaves out a portion. The sample shows tens of thousands of clones, around 69% of them seen only once. The sequenced sample was peripheral blood, obtained from a patient treated with radiotherapy plus ipilimumab. These receptor sequences come from a human donor with non-small cell lung cancer who had a complete response to radiotherapy plus ipilimumab.

The chain joins TRBV13 to TRBJ2-3; D ambiguous. Trimming removed 7 bases at V and 3 bases at J, with 20 bases between. The length of the CDR3 is 16 residues. The germline gives CDR1 PRHDT, CDR2 FYEKMQ (reference sequence). This CDR3 is CASTAIGLTETDTQYF. The CDR3, as DNA: TGTGCCAGCACCGCGATAGGCTTAACAGAAACAGATACGCAGTATTTT.

This clone was detected only a few times. This chain uses TRBV19 with TRBJ1-6, with D possibly TRBD1 on 5 matching bases. V lost 3 bases to trimming and J lost 8 bases, with 14 bases between them. Germline V gene lookup returns CDR1 LNHDA and CDR2 SQIVND (reference sequence). CDR3 length: 15 residues. This CDR3 reads CASSISGVADSPLHF. DNA of the CDR3: TGTGCCAGTAGTATTTCGGGGGTTGCGGATTCACCCCTCCACTTT.

Here the CDR3 DNA reads TGTGCCAGCAGCTTGGGGAGAGGACCCAGGGCGGACTCTGGAAACACCATATATTTT. It encodes CASSLGRGPRADSGNTIYF. The chain uses TRBV5-4 and TRBJ1-3, with a possible D match to TRBD1 (5 bases). Germline V gene data show CDR1 as SGHNT and CDR2 as YYREEE (reference sequence). The CDR3 length is 19 residues. V lost 0 bases and J lost 0, with 19 bases in between.

V gene TRBV23-1 combines with J gene TRBJ2-2; TRBD1 is a possible D gene (5 bases). TRBV23-1 is noted as an ORF with a role that remains uncertain. Trimming shortened V by 4 bases and J by 1 base, and 13 bases separated the two germline ends. The CDR3 is 16 amino acids. CDR3 amino acids: CASSPLSTENTGELFF. CDR3 DNA: TGCGCCAGCAGTCCCTTGTCGACAGAGAACACCGGGGAGCTGTTTTTT.

This chain links TRBV7-2 with TRBJ2-3, with a weak D call TRBD2 (7 bases). V gave up 4 bases and J gave up 0 bases, with 14 bases separating them. There are 16 residues in the CDR3. Looked up from germline, CDR1 is SGHTA and CDR2 is FQGNSA. For the CDR3, the DNA is TGTGCCAGCAGCTGGAGGGGGGGGCTTAGCACAGATACGCAGTATTTT. Protein sequence: CASSWRGGLSTDTQYF. The full variable domain, rest sourced from reference TRBV7-2 and TRBJ2-3, is GAGVSQSPSNKVTEKGKDVELRCDPISGHTALYWYRQSLGQGLEFLIYFQGNSAPDKSGLPSDRFSAERTGGSVSTLTIQRTQQEDSAVYLCASSWRGGLSTDTQYFGPGTRLTVL.

This chain uses TRBV5-8 with TRBJ2-7; 8 bases are shared with TRBD2. With 2 bases clipped from V and 6 bases from J, the junction kept 10 bases outside the gene matches. This CDR3 comprises 15 residues. The germline CDR1 and CDR2 sequences are SGHTS and YDEGEE. The DNA for the CDR3 is TGTGCCAGCAGCTTTGTGGAGGGACTAGTGGGCGAGCAGTACTTC. As protein: CASSFVEGLVGEQYF.

V and J are TRBV20-1 and TRBJ1-2; D gene uncertain. The CDR3 covers 10 residues. Germline CDR1 is DFQATT and CDR2 is SNEGSKA (reference sequence). V lost 5 bases to trimming and J lost 4 bases, with 5 bases between them. Here the CDR3 DNA reads TGCAGTGCTTTTCGCTATGGCTACACCTTC. Amino acids: CSAFRYGYTF.

The CDR3 here is CASSTGGLNYGYTF. The CDR3 region has the DNA TGTGCCAGCAGTACAGGGGGGTTAAACTATGGCTACACCTTC. The rearrangement joins TRBV6-5 to TRBJ1-2; 8 nucleotides align to TRBD1. The CDR3 is made up of 14 amino acids. CDR1 and CDR2 (germline): MNHEY, SVGAGI. The J segment lost 2 bases and the V segment lost 5 bases, leaving 4 bases of the junction unmatched.

The chain couples TRBV5-4 to TRBJ2-4; D might be TRBD1 (5 bases). The CDR3 spans 15 residues. Trimming removed 4 bases at V and 0 bases at J, with 11 bases between. Per the germline V gene, CDR1 is SGHNT and CDR2 is YYREEE (reference sequence). This CDR3 is CASSSGHLAKNIQYF. The CDR3 nucleotides are TGTGCCAGCAGCAGTGGACACCTAGCCAAAAACATTCAGTACTTC.

The chain links TRBV10-1 to TRBJ2-7, with 9 bases matching TRBD1. V lost 3 bases and J lost 5; bases outside the gene matches: 8. Looked up from germline, CDR1 is WNHNN and CDR2 is SYGVQD (reference sequence). The length of the CDR3 is 15 residues. This CDR3 is CASSESSTGGDEQYF. The CDR3 coding sequence is TGCGCCAGCAGTGAATCATCTACAGGGGGCGACGAGCAGTACTTC.

A word on this clone: Additional DNA sequences in this sample encode the identical CDR3. The rearrangement links TRBV4-3 to TRBJ1-2; 7 positions match TRBD1. The length of the CDR3 is 19 residues. Germline lookup yields CDR1 LGHNA and CDR2 YSLEER. J lost 7 bases, V lost 0 bases, and 20 bases had no gene match. The chain's CDR3 is CASSQEEVTGLRLAGGYTF. The CDR3 nucleotides are TGCGCCAGCAGCCAAGAAGAAGTGACAGGGCTGAGGTTGGCTGGTGGCTACACCTTC.

J is TRBJ2-3 and V is TRBV11-2; a weak D match, TRBD2 (6 bases). The ends were cut back, 5 bases at V and 2 bases at J, with 11 bases in the middle. Germline CDR1 reads SGHAT; CDR2 reads FQNNGV. The CDR3 consists of 14 residues. CDR3 sequence (DNA): TGTGCCAGCAGCACCAGCGGGTTCACAGATACGCAGTATTTT. Residues: CASSTSGFTDTQYF.

The rearrangement links TRBV6-5 to TRBJ1-6; D gene uncertain. Trimming removed 3 bases from V and 0 bases from J, with 9 bases in between. The germline CDR1 and CDR2 sequences are MNHEY and SVGAGI. The CDR3 has 16 residues. The CDR3 DNA follows: TGTGCCAGCAGTTATTCGCTAAGCTCCTATAATTCACCCCTCCACTTT. Translated: CASSYSLSSYNSPLHF.

The chain recombines TRBV4-2 with TRBJ2-1; 7 nucleotides align to TRBD1. V lost 0 bases, J lost 7 bases, and 0 bases stayed unmatched. The CDR3 runs 13 residues. From germline, CDR1 is LGHNA and CDR2 YNFKEQ. This CDR3 reads CASSQEQGNEQFF. CDR3 DNA sequence: TGTGCCAGCAGCCAAGAACAGGGGAATGAGCAGTTCTTC.

The chain combines TRBV4-2 with TRBJ2-3; TRBD2 agrees at 9 bases. CDR1 and CDR2 (germline): LGHNA, YNFKEQ. The CDR3 runs to 14 residues. J lost 6 bases, V lost 0 bases, and 1 base had no gene match. CDR3 amino acids: CASSQDGTSDTQYF. The CDR3 region has the DNA TGTGCCAGCAGCCAAGACGGGACTAGCGATACGCAGTATTTT.

This rearrangement joins TRBV6-6 to TRBJ2-2; D ambiguous. Germline V gene sequence: CDR1 MNHNY, CDR2 SVGAGI (reference sequence). V dropped 4 bases and J dropped 8 bases, with 14 bases sitting between them. The CDR3 covers 14 residues. As DNA, the CDR3 is TGTGCCAGCAGTTTAGCAGAGACGGTTGGGGAGCTGTTTTTT. Its translation is CASSLAETVGELFF.

The rearrangement links TRBV9 to TRBJ2-7, with 9 nucleotides matching TRBD1. This CDR3 is 15 amino acids long. CDR1 is SGDLS, CDR2 YYNGEE, per germline. Germline trimming cut 0 bases from V and 6 bases from J; bases unmatched to any gene: 7. The CDR3 is CASSVDMDRGGEQYF. The CDR3 DNA follows: TGTGCCAGCAGCGTAGATATGGACAGGGGTGGCGAGCAGTACTTC.

The V call is TRBV18, the J call TRBJ2-5; 7 nucleotides line up with TRBD1. Judging by the DNA end, TRBJ2-7 fits better; the J call may be wrong. The germline V gene encodes CDR1 KGHSH and CDR2 LQKENI. The CDR3 is 15 residues long. The CDR3 coding sequence is TGTGCCAGCTCACCTCCCGGGACAGCCCCCTACGAGCAGTACTTC. It specifies CASSPPGTAPYEQYF.

The V call is TRBV18, the J call TRBJ1-6; 9 positions agree with TRBD1. The germline V gene encodes CDR1 KGHSH and CDR2 LQKENI. This CDR3 region has 17 residues. The junction had 12 bases not matched to a gene; V was cut back by 3 bases and J by 9 bases. The CDR3, as DNA: TGTGCCAGCTCACCCACCCCCGGACAGGGGAGAAGTTCACCCCTCCACTTT. As protein: CASSPTPGQGRSSPLHF.

This chain joins TRBV7-9 and TRBJ1-3, with D perhaps TRBD1 (5 bases). V shed 5 bases and J shed 5 bases, with 22 bases lying between them. The CDR3 extends over 17 amino acids. Germline V gene lookup returns CDR1 SEHNR and CDR2 FQNEAQ (reference sequence). The CDR3 DNA reads as TGTGCCAGCAGCACCCGGTGGGGGGGACCCTCACGAAACACCATATATTTT. It encodes CASSTRWGGPSRNTIYF.

As regards this clone: Different DNA sequences within this sample yield the same CDR3. This chain uses TRBV5-1 with TRBJ2-1; D ambiguous. V was clipped by 0 bases and J by 8 bases, with 9 bases between them. CDR3 length: 13 residues. Germline V lookup: CDR1 SGHRS, CDR2 YFSETQ. CDR3 DNA: TGCGCCAGCAGCTTGGTTCCCCGCGATGAGCAGTTCTTC. Translated, it gives CASSLVPRDEQFF.

This clone was detected only a few times. The chain recombines TRBV10-2 with TRBJ2-2; perhaps TRBD1 as D (7 bases). CDR1 is WSHSY, CDR2 SAAADI, per germline. The CDR3 contains 16 residues. V lost 6 bases, J lost 2 bases, and 16 bases lay in between. CDR3 bases: TGCGCCAGCAGGACAGGGTTGCGGGGAAACACCGGGGAGCTGTTTTTT. As protein: CASRTGLRGNTGELFF.

V and J are TRBV27 and TRBJ1-6; possible D gene TRBD1, 5 bases. Germline V gene lookup returns CDR1 MNHEY and CDR2 SMNVEV (reference sequence). The CDR3 loop spans 15 amino acids. Trimming pared 3 bases from V and 6 bases from J, leaving 12 bases between. CDR3 region: CASSFSRDFNSPLHF. DNA of the CDR3: TGTGCCAGCAGTTTTTCCCGGGACTTTAATTCACCCCTCCACTTT.

The V call is TRBV2, the J call TRBJ2-7, with TRBD1 matching over 8 bases. Per germline, CDR1 SNHLY and CDR2 FYNNEI. V shed 6 bases and J 0 bases; nucleotides not matched to a gene: 4. The CDR3 has 14 amino acids. CDR3: CASRAGTGSYEQYF. CDR3 DNA sequence: TGTGCCAGCAGAGCCGGGACAGGCTCCTACGAGCAGTACTTC.

This chain links TRBV7-2 with TRBJ1-6; maybe TRBD1 (5 bases). V was cut by 5 bases and J by 10 bases, with 18 bases left in between. From germline, CDR1 is SGHTA and CDR2 FQGNSA. The CDR3 length is 15 residues. The CDR3 DNA is TGTGCCAGCAGCCGCGCCCGGGGGTCGGGGTCACCCCTCCACTTT. Protein product: CASSRARGSGSPLHF.

The rearrangement uses TRBV7-2 and TRBJ2-5, with 10 bases identical to TRBD2. With V trimmed by 1 base and J by 4 bases, 6 bases remained unmatched. The germline V gene has CDR1 SGHTA and CDR2 FQGNSA. The CDR3 extends over 16 amino acids. The CDR3 is CASSLVASGSRETQYF. The CDR3 DNA sequence: TGTGCCAGCAGCTTAGTGGCTAGCGGGAGTCGAGAGACCCAGTACTTC.

J is TRBJ2-7 and V is TRBV7-2; D gene uncertain. V lost 5 bases, J lost 2 bases, and 13 bases lay in between. CDR3 size: 14 residues. The germline V gene encodes CDR1 SGHTA and CDR2 FQGNSA. CDR3 region: CASSSSQDTYEQYF. The CDR3 DNA reads as TGTGCCAGCAGCAGCTCGCAGGATACCTACGAGCAGTACTTC.

This clone has only a few counts. J is TRBJ1-3 and V is TRBV28, with 8 bases fitting TRBD1. CDR3 length: 18 amino acids. CDR1 MDHEN and CDR2 SYDVKM come from the germline V gene. The junction had 14 bases not matched to a gene; V was cut back by 3 bases and J by 4 bases. The CDR3 DNA follows: TGTGCCAGCAGTTTCCTCGGGGGAGGGGGGACAGGCGGAAACACCATATATTTT. It specifies CASSFLGGGGTGGNTIYF.